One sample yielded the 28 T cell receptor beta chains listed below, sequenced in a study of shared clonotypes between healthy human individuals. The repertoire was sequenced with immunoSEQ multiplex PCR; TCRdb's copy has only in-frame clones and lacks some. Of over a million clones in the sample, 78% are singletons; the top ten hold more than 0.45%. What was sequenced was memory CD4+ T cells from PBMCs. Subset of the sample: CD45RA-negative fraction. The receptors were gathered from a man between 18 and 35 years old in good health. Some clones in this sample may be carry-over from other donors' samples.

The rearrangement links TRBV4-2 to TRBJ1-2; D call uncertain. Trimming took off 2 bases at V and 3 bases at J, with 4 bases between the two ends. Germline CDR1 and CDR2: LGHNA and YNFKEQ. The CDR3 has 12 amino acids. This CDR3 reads CASSQRDYGYTF. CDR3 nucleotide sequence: TGTGCCAGCAGCCAAAGGGACTATGGCTACACCTTC.

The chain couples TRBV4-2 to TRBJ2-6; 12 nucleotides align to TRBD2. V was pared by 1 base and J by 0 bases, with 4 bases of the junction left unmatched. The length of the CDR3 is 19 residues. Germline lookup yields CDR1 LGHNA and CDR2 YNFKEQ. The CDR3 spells CASSQGLAGGRSGANVLTF. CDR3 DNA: TGTGCCAGCAGCCAAGGTCTAGCGGGGGGGCGCTCTGGGGCCAACGTCCTGACTTTC.

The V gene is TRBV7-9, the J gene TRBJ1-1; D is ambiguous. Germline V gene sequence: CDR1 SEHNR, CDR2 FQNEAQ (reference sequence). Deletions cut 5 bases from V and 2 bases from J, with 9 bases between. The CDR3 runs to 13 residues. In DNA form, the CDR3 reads TGTGCCAGCAGCCCGGAAGTAAACACTGAAGCTTTCTTT. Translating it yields CASSPEVNTEAFF. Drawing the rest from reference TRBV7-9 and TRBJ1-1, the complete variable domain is DTGVSQNPRHKITKRGQNVTFRCDPISEHNRLYWYRQTLGQGPEFLTYFQNEAQLEKSRLLSDRFSAERPKGSFSTLEIQRTEQGDSAMYLCASSPEVNTEAFFGQGTRLTVV.

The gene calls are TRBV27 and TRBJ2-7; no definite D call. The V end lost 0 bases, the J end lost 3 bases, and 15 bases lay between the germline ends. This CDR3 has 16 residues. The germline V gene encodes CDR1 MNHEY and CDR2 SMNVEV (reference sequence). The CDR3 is CASSLSKVSVLYEQYF. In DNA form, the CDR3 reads TGTGCCAGCAGTTTATCCAAAGTAAGCGTACTCTACGAGCAGTACTTC.

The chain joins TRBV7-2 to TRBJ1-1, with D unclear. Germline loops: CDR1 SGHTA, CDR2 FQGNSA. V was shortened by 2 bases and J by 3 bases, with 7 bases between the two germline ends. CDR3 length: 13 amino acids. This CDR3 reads CASSLRPDTEAFF. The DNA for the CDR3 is TGTGCCAGCAGCTTAAGACCGGACACTGAAGCTTTCTTT.

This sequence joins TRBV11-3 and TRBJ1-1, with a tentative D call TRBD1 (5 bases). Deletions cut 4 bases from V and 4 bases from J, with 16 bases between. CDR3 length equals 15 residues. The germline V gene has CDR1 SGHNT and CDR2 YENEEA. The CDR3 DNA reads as TGTGCCAGCAGCTCTTCCTCCGGGGGAACCACTGAAGCTTTCTTT. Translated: CASSSSSGGTTEAFF.

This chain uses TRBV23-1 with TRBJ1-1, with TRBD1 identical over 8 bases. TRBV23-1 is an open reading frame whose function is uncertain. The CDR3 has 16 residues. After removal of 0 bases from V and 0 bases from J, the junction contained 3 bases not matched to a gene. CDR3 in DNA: TGCGCCAGCAGTCAATCTCGGGACAGGTTGAACACTGAAGCTTTCTTT. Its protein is CASSQSRDRLNTEAFF.

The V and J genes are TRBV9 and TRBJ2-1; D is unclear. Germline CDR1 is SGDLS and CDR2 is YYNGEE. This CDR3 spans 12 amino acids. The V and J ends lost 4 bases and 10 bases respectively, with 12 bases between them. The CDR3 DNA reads TGTGCCAGCAGCCCCACTCCCCTAGAGCAGTTCTTC. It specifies CASSPTPLEQFF.

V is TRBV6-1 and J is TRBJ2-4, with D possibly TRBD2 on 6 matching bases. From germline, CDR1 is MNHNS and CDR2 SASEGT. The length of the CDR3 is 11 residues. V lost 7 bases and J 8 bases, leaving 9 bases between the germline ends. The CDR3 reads CASTPGDIQYF. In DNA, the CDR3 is TGTGCCAGCACCCCGGGAGACATTCAGTACTTC.

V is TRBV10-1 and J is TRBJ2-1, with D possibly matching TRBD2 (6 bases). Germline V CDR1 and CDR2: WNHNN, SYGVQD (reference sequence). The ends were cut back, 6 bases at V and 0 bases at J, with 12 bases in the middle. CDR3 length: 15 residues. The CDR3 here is CASRAGTDSYNEQFF. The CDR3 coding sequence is TGCGCCAGCAGGGCCGGGACTGACTCCTACAATGAGCAGTTCTTC.

The CDR3 bases are TGTGCCAGCAGTGGCCCCGGGGCGACAAGGAGGCCCGGGGAGCTGTTTTTT. It translates to CASSGPGATRRPGELFF. This rearrangement joins TRBV27 to TRBJ2-2; perhaps D is TRBD1 or TRBD2 (5 bases each). This CDR3 comprises 17 residues. Germline CDR1 and CDR2: MNHEY and SMNVEV (reference sequence). The V and J ends lost 5 bases and 6 bases respectively, with 22 bases between them.

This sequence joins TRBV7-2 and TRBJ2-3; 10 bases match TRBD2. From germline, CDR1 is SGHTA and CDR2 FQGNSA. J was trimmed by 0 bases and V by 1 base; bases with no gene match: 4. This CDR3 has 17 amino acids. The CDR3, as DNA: TGTGCCAGCAGCTTAGTTCTACTAGCGGGAAGCACAGATACGCAGTATTTT. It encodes CASSLVLLAGSTDTQYF.

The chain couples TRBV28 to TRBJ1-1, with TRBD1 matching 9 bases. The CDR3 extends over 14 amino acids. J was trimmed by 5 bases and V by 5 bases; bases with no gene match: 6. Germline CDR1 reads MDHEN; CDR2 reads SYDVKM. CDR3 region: CASSTGGAWTEAFF. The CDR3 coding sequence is TGTGCCAGCAGTACAGGGGGCGCTTGGACTGAAGCTTTCTTT.

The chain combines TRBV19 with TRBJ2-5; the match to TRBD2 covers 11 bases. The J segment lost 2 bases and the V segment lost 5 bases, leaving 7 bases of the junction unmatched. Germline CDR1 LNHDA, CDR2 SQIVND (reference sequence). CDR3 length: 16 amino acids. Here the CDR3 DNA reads TGTGCCAGTAGTGGACCGGGACTAGCGGTACAAGAGACCCAGTACTTC. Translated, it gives CASSGPGLAVQETQYF.

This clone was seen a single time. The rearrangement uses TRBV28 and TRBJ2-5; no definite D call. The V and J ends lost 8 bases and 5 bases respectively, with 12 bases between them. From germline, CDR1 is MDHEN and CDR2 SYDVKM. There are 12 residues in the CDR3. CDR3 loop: CASLSRWETQYF. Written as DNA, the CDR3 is TGTGCCAGCCTGAGCAGGTGGGAGACCCAGTACTTC.

The CDR3 region is CASSQAGQSLETQYF. As DNA, the CDR3 is TGCGCCAGCAGCCAGGCGGGACAGTCGCTGGAGACCCAGTACTTC. The chain is built from TRBV4-3 and TRBJ2-5; maybe TRBD1 (7 bases). Trimming left V 3 bases short and J 5 bases short, with 16 bases between. CDR3 length: 15 residues. From germline, CDR1 is LGHNA and CDR2 YSLEER.

CDR3 DNA sequence: TGTGCCAGCAACGATTACACCTTAGGACGCCCCCAGTTCTTC. Its protein is CASNDYTLGRPQFF. The chain has TRBV5-6 and TRBJ2-1, with D unclear. In germline, CDR1 is SGHDT, CDR2 YYEEEE. CDR3 length: 14 amino acids. Trimming cost V 6 bases and J 13 bases, with 23 bases left between them.

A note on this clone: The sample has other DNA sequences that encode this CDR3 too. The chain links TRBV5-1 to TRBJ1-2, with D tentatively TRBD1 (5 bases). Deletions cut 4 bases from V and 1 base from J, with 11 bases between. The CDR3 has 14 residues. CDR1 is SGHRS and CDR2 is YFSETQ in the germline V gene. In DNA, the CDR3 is TGCGCCAGCAGCCCCGGGACCGGTAACTATGGCTACACCTTC. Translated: CASSPGTGNYGYTF.

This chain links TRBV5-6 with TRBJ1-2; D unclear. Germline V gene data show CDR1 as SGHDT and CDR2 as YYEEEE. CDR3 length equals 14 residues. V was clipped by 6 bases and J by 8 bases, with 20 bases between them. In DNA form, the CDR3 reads TGTGCCAGCAACCGACTCTCACTCCATGGGGGCTACACCTTC. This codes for CASNRLSLHGGYTF.

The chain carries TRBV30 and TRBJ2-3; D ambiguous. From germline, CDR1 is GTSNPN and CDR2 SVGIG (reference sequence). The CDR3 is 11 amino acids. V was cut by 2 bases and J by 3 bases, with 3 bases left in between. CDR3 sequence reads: CAWSLTDTQYF. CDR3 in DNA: TGTGCCTGGAGTTTGACAGATACGCAGTATTTT.

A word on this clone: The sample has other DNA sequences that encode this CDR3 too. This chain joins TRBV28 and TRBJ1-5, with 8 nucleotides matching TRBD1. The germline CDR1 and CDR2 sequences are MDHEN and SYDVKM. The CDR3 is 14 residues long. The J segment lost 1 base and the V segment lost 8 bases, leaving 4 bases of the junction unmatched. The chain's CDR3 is CASLQGGSNQPQHF. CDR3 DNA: TGTGCCAGCCTACAGGGGGGAAGCAATCAGCCCCAGCATTTT.

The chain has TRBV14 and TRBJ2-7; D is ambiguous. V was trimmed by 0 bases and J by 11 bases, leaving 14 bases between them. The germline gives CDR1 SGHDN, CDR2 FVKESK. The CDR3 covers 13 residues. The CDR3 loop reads CASSQDFQSGKYF. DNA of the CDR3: TGTGCCAGCAGCCAAGATTTCCAGAGTGGGAAGTACTTC.

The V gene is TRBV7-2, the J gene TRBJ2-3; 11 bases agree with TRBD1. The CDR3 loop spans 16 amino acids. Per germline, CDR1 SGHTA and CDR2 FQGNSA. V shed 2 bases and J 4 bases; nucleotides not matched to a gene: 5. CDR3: CASSLRGTGGPDTQYF. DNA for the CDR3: TGTGCCAGCAGCTTAAGGGGGACAGGGGGGCCAGATACGCAGTATTTT.

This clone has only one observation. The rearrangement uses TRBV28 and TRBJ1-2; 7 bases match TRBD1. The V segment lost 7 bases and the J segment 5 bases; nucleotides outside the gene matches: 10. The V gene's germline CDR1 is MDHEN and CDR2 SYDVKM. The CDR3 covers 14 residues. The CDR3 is CASTRGGTVYGYTF. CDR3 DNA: TGTGCCAGCACTCGGGGGGGGACAGTTTATGGCTACACCTTC.

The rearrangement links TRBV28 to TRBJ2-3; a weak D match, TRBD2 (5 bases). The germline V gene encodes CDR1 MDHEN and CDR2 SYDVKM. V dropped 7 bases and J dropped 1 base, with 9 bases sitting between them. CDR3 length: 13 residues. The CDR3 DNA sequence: TGTGCCAGCACCCGGGAAGGCACAGATACGCAGTATTTT. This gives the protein CASTREGTDTQYF.

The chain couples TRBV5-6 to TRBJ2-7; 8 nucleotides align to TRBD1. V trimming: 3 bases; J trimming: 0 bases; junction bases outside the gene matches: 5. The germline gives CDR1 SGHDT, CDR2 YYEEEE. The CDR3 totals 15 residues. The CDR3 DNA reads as TGTGCCAGCAGCTACGACAGGGGTAGCTCCTACGAGCAGTACTTC. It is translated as CASSYDRGSSYEQYF.

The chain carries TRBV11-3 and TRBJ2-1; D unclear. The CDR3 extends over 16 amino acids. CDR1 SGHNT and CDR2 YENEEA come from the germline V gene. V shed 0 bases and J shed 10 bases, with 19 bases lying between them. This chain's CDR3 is CASSLDSARGRREQFF. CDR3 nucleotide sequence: TGTGCCAGCAGCTTAGATTCAGCGAGAGGACGCAGAGAGCAGTTCTTC.

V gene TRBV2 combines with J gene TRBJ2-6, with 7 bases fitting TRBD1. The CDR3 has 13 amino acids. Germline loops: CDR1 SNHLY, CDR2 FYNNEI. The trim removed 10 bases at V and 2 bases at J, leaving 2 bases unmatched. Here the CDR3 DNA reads TGTGCCATTACAGGGGCTGGGGCCAACGTCCTGACTTTC. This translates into CAITGAGANVLTF. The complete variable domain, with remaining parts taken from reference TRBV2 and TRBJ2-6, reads EPEVTQTPSHQVTQMGQEVILRCVPISNHLYFYWYRQILGQKVEFLVSFYNNEISEKSEIFDDQFSVERPDGSNFTLKIRSTKLEDSAMYFCAITGAGANVLTFGAGSRLTVL.